The 20 T cell receptor beta chains below all came from one sample that was sequenced in a study of Ad26.COV2.S vaccination and SARS-CoV-2 variants. Assay: immunoSEQ multiplex PCR; the TCRdb copy retains only in-frame clones and omits some. Here the sample spans 380,000 or so clones, 83% being singletons. Treatment here: roughly 18 received Ad26.COV2.S at low or high dose, single or two shots; 5 received placebo; per-sample allocation not given. Samples analyzed were those drawn on day 63 after the first vaccine or placebo injection. Sequenced material: peripheral blood, taken in a trial of Ad26.COV2.S vaccine versus placebo. The receptors originated from a person aged 18-65 years who received the Ad26.COV2.S COVID-19 vaccine or a placebo.

The CDR3: CASSQLGRNNEQFF. CDR3 sequence (DNA): TGCGCCAGCAGCCAACTCGGACGGAACAATGAGCAGTTCTTC. The chain employs TRBV4-1 and TRBJ2-1; no reliable D call. CDR1 and CDR2 (germline): MGHRA, YSYEKL. The CDR3 has 14 amino acids. With 2 bases removed from V and 5 bases from J, the gap between germline ends came to 10 bases.

The chain employs TRBV7-9 and TRBJ2-2; D is undetermined. V was trimmed by 7 bases and J by 8 bases, leaving 11 bases between them. The germline V gene encodes CDR1 SEHNR and CDR2 FQNEAQ (reference sequence). CDR3 length: 12 amino acids. CDR3: CASTFFMGELFF. As DNA, the CDR3 is TGTGCCAGCACCTTTTTTATGGGGGAGCTGTTTTTT.

This chain uses TRBV27 with TRBJ2-2; 7 bases are shared with TRBD1. The CDR3 contains 14 residues. CDR1 and CDR2 (germline): MNHEY, SMNVEV (reference sequence). The trim removed 5 bases at V and 7 bases at J, leaving 7 bases unmatched. CDR3 sequence (DNA): TGTGCCAGCAGTCCCATACAGGGGAACGGGGAGCTGTTTTTT. It specifies CASSPIQGNGELFF.

The rearrangement joins TRBV5-4 to TRBJ1-1; D gene uncertain. Germline V gene sequence: CDR1 SGHNT, CDR2 YYREEE (reference sequence). Trimming stripped 4 bases from V and 1 base from J, with 5 bases between. This CDR3 spans 12 amino acids. CDR3 coding DNA: TGTGCCAGCAGCCCGAAGAACACTGAAGCTTTCTTT. It is translated as CASSPKNTEAFF.

The V call is TRBV11-1, the J call TRBJ2-2; the D is unclear. In germline, CDR1 is SGHAT, CDR2 FQDESV (reference sequence). The CDR3 loop spans 12 amino acids. The V end was cut by 4 bases, the J end by 5 bases, with 5 bases between. CDR3 DNA sequence: TGTGCCAGCAGCTCGGGTACCGGGGAGCTGTTTTTT. Translated, it gives CASSSGTGELFF.

The rearrangement uses TRBV11-2 and TRBJ2-1, with a possible D match to TRBD2 (6 bases). The V and J ends lost 4 bases and 5 bases respectively, with 15 bases between them. Germline CDR1 and CDR2: SGHAT and FQNNGV. The CDR3 loop spans 15 amino acids. CDR3 sequence (DNA): TGTGCCAGCAGCTGGAGCCTAGCGAGGAACAATGAGCAGTTCTTC. Translated: CASSWSLARNNEQFF. The full variable domain, in which reference TRBV11-2 and TRBJ2-1 provide the parts outside the CDR3, is EAGVAQSPRYKIIEKRQSVAFWCNPISGHATLYWYQQILGQGPKLLIQFQNNGVVDDSQLPKDRFSAERLKGVDSTLKIQPAKLEDSAVYLCASSWSLARNNEQFFGPGTRLTVL.

In DNA, the CDR3 is TGTGCCAGCAGCTTGGGTCCAGGGGGGTCCCAAGAGACCCAGTACTTC. Protein sequence: CASSLGPGGSQETQYF. The V call is TRBV7-3, the J call TRBJ2-5; D may be TRBD1 (7 bases). V dropped 3 bases and J dropped 1 base, with 15 bases sitting between them. Germline CDR1 SGHTA, CDR2 FQGTGA. CDR3 length equals 16 residues.

The V call is TRBV9, the J call TRBJ2-2; D assignment may be TRBD1 or TRBD2 (5 bases each). V dropped 0 bases and J dropped 7 bases, with 13 bases sitting between them. The CDR3 is 15 residues long. The germline V gene has CDR1 SGDLS and CDR2 YYNGEE. The CDR3 nucleotides read TGTGCCAGCAGCGTAGGTCCCGTGGGGGTCGGGGAGCTGTTTTTT. Protein sequence: CASSVGPVGVGELFF.

The chain links TRBV4-2 to TRBJ2-3, with D possibly matching TRBD2 (7 bases). The V and J ends lost 4 bases and 2 bases respectively, with 19 bases between them. This CDR3 has 17 amino acids. Germline V gene data show CDR1 as LGHNA and CDR2 as YNFKEQ. CDR3 protein: CASSRPEAGASTDTQYF. The CDR3 nucleotides are TGTGCCAGCAGCCGCCCCGAGGCGGGGGCTTCCACAGATACGCAGTATTTT.

CDR3: CASSLRGSNGYTF. Here the CDR3 DNA reads TGTGCCAGCAGTTTAAGGGGTTCTAACGGCTACACCTTC. The V gene is TRBV7-9, the J gene TRBJ1-2, with TRBD1 as a possible D gene (5 bases). Germline V CDR1 and CDR2: SEHNR, FQNEAQ (reference sequence). Trimming removed 6 bases at V and 8 bases at J, with 16 bases between. This CDR3 has 13 amino acids.

The gene calls are TRBV11-2 and TRBJ2-7; D gene uncertain. Trimming left V 5 bases short and J 4 bases short, with 18 bases between. There are 15 residues in the CDR3. Germline V CDR1 and CDR2: SGHAT, FQNNGV. The CDR3: CASSQSRLDAYEQYF. CDR3 in DNA: TGTGCCAGCAGCCAAAGTCGCCTGGACGCATACGAGCAGTACTTC.

The rearrangement uses TRBV7-2 and TRBJ2-1; D gene unclear. The CDR3 is made up of 14 amino acids. CDR1 and CDR2 from the germline V gene are SGHTA and FQGNSA. Trimming stripped 3 bases from V and 3 bases from J, with 9 bases between. This chain's CDR3 is CASSLASLYNEQFF. The CDR3 coding sequence is TGTGCCAGCAGCTTGGCTTCACTCTACAATGAGCAGTTCTTC.

V usage is TRBV12-5 and J usage is TRBJ2-7; possibly TRBD1 for D (6 bases). The CDR3 length is 12 residues. Trimming shortened V by 5 bases and J by 6 bases, and 11 bases separated the two germline ends. Per germline, CDR1 LGHNT and CDR2 FRNRAP. The CDR3 spells CASGRDISEQYF. The DNA for the CDR3 is TGTGCTAGTGGTCGGGACATTAGCGAGCAGTACTTC.

The chain combines TRBV10-1 with TRBJ1-1; D remains ambiguous. The CDR3 is 13 residues long. Trimming stripped 2 bases from V and 3 bases from J, with 7 bases between. Germline V gene sequence: CDR1 WNHNN, CDR2 SYGVQD (reference sequence). The CDR3: CASSEGVHTEAFF. CDR3 DNA sequence: TGCGCCAGCAGTGAGGGAGTGCACACTGAAGCTTTCTTT.

This chain uses TRBV2 with TRBJ2-1; 11 bases align to TRBD2. Germline trimming cut 6 bases from V and 6 bases from J; bases unmatched to any gene: 7. Germline-derived CDR1 and CDR2 are SNHLY and FYNNEI. The CDR3 has 15 residues. CDR3: CASRELAGARNEQFF. The CDR3 region has the DNA TGTGCCAGCAGGGAACTAGCGGGGGCTCGCAATGAGCAGTTCTTC.

The chain couples TRBV12-3 or TRBV12-4 to TRBJ1-2, with D tentatively TRBD1 (5 bases). V gave up 6 bases and J gave up 7 bases, with 12 bases separating them. CDR3 size: 12 residues. CDR3 nucleotide sequence: TGTGCCAGCAGCCCGCGGGGGGGTGGCTACACCTTC. Its protein is CASSPRGGGYTF.

The V call is TRBV9, the J call TRBJ2-3, with D possibly TRBD2 on 5 matching bases. Trimming removed 3 bases at V and 6 bases at J, with 11 bases between. The V gene's germline CDR1 is SGDLS and CDR2 YYNGEE. This CDR3 is 13 amino acids long. This CDR3 reads CASSARAVDTQYF. For the CDR3, the DNA is TGTGCCAGCAGCGCAAGAGCGGTGGATACGCAGTATTTT.

The chain uses TRBV11-2 and TRBJ2-1; D possibly corresponds to TRBD2 (7 bases). Germline CDR1 SGHAT, CDR2 FQNNGV. The CDR3 contains 14 residues. V was clipped by 5 bases and J by 2 bases, with 10 bases between them. The DNA for the CDR3 is TGTGCCAGCAGCCCCGGGGGGCCCTACAATGAGCAGTTCTTC. It translates to CASSPGGPYNEQFF.

The chain links TRBV9 to TRBJ2-2; D is possibly TRBD1 or TRBD2 (5 bases each). Germline V gives CDR1 SGDLS, CDR2 YYNGEE. Trimming stripped 4 bases from V and 7 bases from J, with 20 bases between. The CDR3 length is 16 residues. The CDR3 loop reads CASSPRDHTSSGELFF. The CDR3 DNA reads TGTGCCAGCAGCCCCCGGGACCATACCTCCAGCGGGGAGCTGTTTTTT.

This clone occurred a few times. The rearrangement links TRBV21-1 to TRBJ1-6. TRBV21-1 is annotated as a pseudogene. This CDR3 has 16 amino acids. Here the CDR3 reads CASRAGKTGYNSPLHF. The CDR3 nucleotides read TGTGCCAGCAGAGCAGGCAAGACGGGATATAATTCACCCCTCCACTTT.